This is a list of T cell receptor beta chains from one sample in a study of T cells in Graves' hyperthyroidism and ophthalmopathy. TCRdb re-derived calls from the multiplex PCR reads in MiXCR, one entry per CDR3 protein. The sample records about 290,000 distinct CDR3 sequences, 16% being singletons. Sequencing used blood. The receptors stem from a man aged 30 to 39 with Graves' hyperthyroidism. CDR3s include the opening cysteine and the closing phenylalanine or tryptophan. D genes are given only for firm matches. Expanded clones are given a class, and other clones once, few, many or no size at all.

V	D	size	J	DNA	CDR3
TRBV27	NA	many	TRBJ2-7	TGTGCCAGCAGTTTTTCCGACCCGAGGTTCTACGAGCAGTACTTC	CASSFSDPRFYEQYF
TRBV7-3	TRBD2	NA	TRBJ2-3	TGTGCCAGCAGTTCTAGCGGAGGGGGCACAGATACGCAGTATTTT	CASSSSGGGTDTQYF
TRBV7-2	TRBD2	many	TRBJ2-7	TGTGCCAGCAGCTTAGGTCGTAGCGGGAGGGAGTTCTCCTACGAGCAGTACTTC	CASSLGRSGREFSYEQYF
TRBV10-3	NA	many	TRBJ1-1	TGTGCCATCAGTGAAGTACCCGCATCTGGCACTGAAGCTTTCTTT	CAISEVPASGTEAFF
TRBV6-1	NA	many	TRBJ2-7	TGTGCCAGCAGTTCTTACAAGCATCCGTACGAGCAGTACTTC	CASSSYKHPYEQYF
TRBV5-1	NA	many	TRBJ1-3	TGCGCCAGCAGTCTTCTTGGAAACACCATATATTTT	CASSLLGNTIYF
TRBV3-1	NA	many	TRBJ2-1	TGTGCCAGCAGCCAAGACCTGCTCGGGCGGAGGGAGCAGTTCTTC	CASSQDLLGRREQFF
TRBV12-3/TRBV12-4	TRBD2	NA	TRBJ2-1	TGTGCCAGCAGTTTAGCCGGGACTAGCGGGTCCTACAATGAGCAGTTCTTC	CASSLAGTSGSYNEQFF
TRBV11-1	NA	many	TRBJ2-7	TGTGCCAGCAGCTGGCTAGCCGGGAACTCCTACGAGCAGTACTTC	CASSWLAGNSYEQYF
TRBV6-5	NA	few	TRBJ2-7	TGTGCCAGCAGTTACACCAAGCCCCTCTACGAGCAGTACTTC	CASSYTKPLYEQYF
TRBV7-2	TRBD2	many	TRBJ2-5	TGTGCCAGCAGCCTAGGACTAGCGGGAGAGTCGGAGACCCAGTACTTC	CASSLGLAGESETQYF
TRBV5-1	NA	once	TRBJ2-1	TGCGCCAGCAGCAACAGGGTAGGTGAGCAGTTCTTC	CASSNRVGEQFF
TRBV20-1	NA	few	TRBJ2-3	TGCAGTGCTAGAGCCCAGTTAAATACGCAGTATTTT	CSARAQLNTQYF
TRBV4-1	NA	NA	TRBJ2-5	TGCGCCAGCAGCCAGTTACTAGCCCCCATACGGGAGACCCAGTACTTC	CASSQLLAPIRETQYF
TRBV6-1	NA	few	TRBJ2-1	TGTGCCAGCAGTGAAGCCGTCTCCTACAATGAGCAGTTCTTC	CASSEAVSYNEQFF
TRBV5-5	NA	NA	TRBJ2-2	TGTGCCAGCAGCTTTACCCCCGGGGAGCTGTTTTTT	CASSFTPGELFF
TRBV20-1	NA	NA	TRBJ2-7	TGCAGTGCTAGGTCCGGGTCAACCTACGAGCAGTACTTC	CSARSGSTYEQYF
TRBV7-3	TRBD2	many	TRBJ2-1	TGTGCCAGCAGCTTACTAGCGGGAGGTGTCAATGAGCAGTTCTTC	CASSLLAGGVNEQFF
TRBV6-1	NA	many	TRBJ2-1	TGTGCCTCGGCGCTAGGACGTTCGGTCAATGAGCAGTTCTTC	CASALGRSVNEQFF
TRBV5-1	NA	few	TRBJ2-2	TGCGCCAGCAGCTTTCGGCCCGCGGACAGTCTTGCGATGACCCCCGGGGAGCTGTTTTTT	CASSFRPADSLAMTPGELFF
TRBV24-1	NA	few	TRBJ2-1	TGTGCCACCAGTGATGAGGGGGGGGTTAATGAGCAGTTCTTC	CATSDEGGVNEQFF
TRBV5-1	NA	NA	TRBJ1-4	TGCGCCAGCAGCTTGCAGGGAGGTGAAAAACTGTTTTTT	CASSLQGGEKLFF
TRBV20-1	NA	few	TRBJ1-2	TGCAGTGCTAGTCAGGGAAGAGACTATGGCTACACCTTC	CSASQGRDYGYTF
TRBV7-9	TRBD2	NA	TRBJ2-4	TGTGCCAGCAACTACCCCAACCGGGAGGGAAAAAACATTCAGTACTTC	CASNYPNREGKNIQYF
TRBV20-1	TRBD1	many	TRBJ2-7	TGCAGTGCTAGTAGGGACAGGGGTAGCGAGCAGTACTTC	CSASRDRGSEQYF
TRBV24-1	NA	many	TRBJ2-5	TGTGCCACCGGTGGGGGGGAGACCCAGTACTTC	CATGGGETQYF
TRBV7-9	TRBD2	few	TRBJ2-7	TGTGCCAGCAGCCGGGGCTCGGCTAGCGGAATCTACGAGCAGTACTTC	CASSRGSASGIYEQYF
TRBV25-1	TRBD1	NA	TRBJ2-3	TGTGCCAGCAGTCCACTGGAGGACAGGGGGCATACGCAGTATTTT	CASSPLEDRGHTQYF
TRBV5-8	TRBD2	NA	TRBJ2-3	TGTGCCAGCGGCCGGGGGGGGGCCCTTGGGACTGATACGCAGTATTTT	CASGRGGALGTDTQYF
TRBV28	TRBD1	many	TRBJ2-7	TGTGCCAGCTCCCCGACAGGGGGCCGGCCGAGCTCCTACGAGCAGTACTTC	CASSPTGGRPSSYEQYF
TRBV29-1	NA	few	TRBJ2-7	TGCAGCGTTGCGGCAGGGCCACTTGTTGAAGAGCAGTACTTC	CSVAAGPLVEEQYF
TRBV5-1	TRBD2	many	TRBJ2-2	TGCGCCAGCAGCTTGGAGGCGGGAGCACGGACCGGGGAGCTGTTTTTT	CASSLEAGARTGELFF
TRBV27	TRBD1	many	TRBJ1-2	TGTGCCAGCAGTTTTGGGGACAGGGCCCATGGCTACACCTTC	CASSFGDRAHGYTF
TRBV5-1	NA	many	TRBJ2-5	TGCGCCAGCAGCTTACGGCCCGGACCTACGAAAGAGACCCAGTACTTC	CASSLRPGPTKETQYF
TRBV28	NA	many	TRBJ2-5	TGTGCCAGCAGTTTCCCATCAGAGACCCAGTACTTC	CASSFPSETQYF
TRBV7-9	NA	many	TRBJ2-3	TGTGCCAGCAGCGCGATTTGGCGGGAAGGGGCCACAGATACGCAGTATTTT	CASSAIWREGATDTQYF
TRBV19	TRBD2	few	TRBJ2-2	TGTGCCAGTAGTATAGGCCTAGCGGTTACTCCTTCGAACACCGGGGAGCTGTTTTTT	CASSIGLAVTPSNTGELFF
TRBV5-1	NA	few	TRBJ1-2	TGCGCCAGCAGCCCGGAGACCAGCTACTATGGCTACACCTTC	CASSPETSYYGYTF
TRBV28	TRBD1	once	TRBJ1-6	TGTGCCAGCACAAGGGACAGCCGTAATTCACCCCTCCACTTT	CASTRDSRNSPLHF
TRBV18	TRBD1	many	TRBJ2-3	TGTGCCAGCTCACGAGAGACAGGGGGCACAGATACGCAGTATTTT	CASSRETGGTDTQYF
TRBV10-3	TRBD2	NA	TRBJ2-1	TGTGCCATCAGCTATTGGACTAGCGGGAGGGCCCATGAGCAGTTCTTC	CAISYWTSGRAHEQFF
TRBV7-9	NA	few	TRBJ2-7	TGTGCCAGCAGTAATCGACAGTCCTACGAGCAGTACTTC	CASSNRQSYEQYF
TRBV10-3	NA	NA	TRBJ2-5	TGTGCCATCGGGGAGGAGACCCAGTACTTC	CAIGEETQYF
TRBV6-1	TRBD2	many	TRBJ2-1	TGTGCCAGCAGATTCCTACTAGCGGGCCTTGGGGATGAGCAGTTCTTC	CASRFLLAGLGDEQFF
TRBV20-1	NA	NA	TRBJ1-5	TGCAGTGCTAGAGAGGTAGGACAACCCAATCAGCCCCAGCATTTT	CSAREVGQPNQPQHF
TRBV5-1	TRBD2	many	TRBJ2-7	TGCGCCAGCAGCCCTACGCCGGGACTAGCGGGAGCCTCCGAGCAGTACTTC	CASSPTPGLAGASEQYF
TRBV29-1	TRBD2	NA	TRBJ2-3	TGCAGCGTTGAAGATCTAGCGGGAGTTTCAGATACGCAGTATTTT	CSVEDLAGVSDTQYF
TRBV29-1	TRBD2	many	TRBJ2-5	TGCAGCGTTGCGGGAGGGGGACAAGAGACCCAGTACTTC	CSVAGGGQETQYF
TRBV5-1	NA	many	TRBJ1-5	TGCGCCAGCGTGGGGAACCACAGACAGATTGATCCGGCGGGTCAGCCCCAGCATTTT	CASVGNHRQIDPAGQPQHF
TRBV9	NA	many	TRBJ2-3	TGTGCCAGCAGCGTATTTTCCAGCGGACTAAGCACAGATACGCAGTATTTT	CASSVFSSGLSTDTQYF